This TCR beta chain was obtained from a study of T cell responses to AZD1222 COVID-19 vaccine. This clone was recorded only once. Clones were read by immunoSEQ multiplex PCR, and TCRdb kept only the in-frame ones, dropping some. The data hold under 95,000 clones, with 90% observed a single time. Germline CDR1 reads KGHSH; CDR2 reads LQKENI. This CDR3 comprises 14 residues. J gave up 3 bases and V 8 bases, and 8 bases lay outside the gene matches. The sequence came from an adult who received the AZD1222 COVID-19 vaccine. This chain links TRBV18 with TRBJ1-1, with 8 positions matching TRBD1. The source material was peripheral blood, sampled 28 days after the second AZD1222 dose. This CDR3 reads CASGRRGQDTEAFF. The CDR3 DNA sequence: TGTGCCAGCGGGCGCAGGGGGCAGGACACTGAAGCTTTCTTT.